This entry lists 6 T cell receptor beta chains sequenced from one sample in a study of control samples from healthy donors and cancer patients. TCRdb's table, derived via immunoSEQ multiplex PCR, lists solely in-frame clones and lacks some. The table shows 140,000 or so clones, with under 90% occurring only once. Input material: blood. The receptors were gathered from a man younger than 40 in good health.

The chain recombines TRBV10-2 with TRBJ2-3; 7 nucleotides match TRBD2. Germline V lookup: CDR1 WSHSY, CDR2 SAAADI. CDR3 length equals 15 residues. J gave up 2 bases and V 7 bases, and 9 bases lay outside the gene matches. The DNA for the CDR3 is TGCGCCAGCAATCCCATAGCGGGCCCCACAGATACGCAGTATTTT. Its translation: CASNPIAGPTDTQYF.

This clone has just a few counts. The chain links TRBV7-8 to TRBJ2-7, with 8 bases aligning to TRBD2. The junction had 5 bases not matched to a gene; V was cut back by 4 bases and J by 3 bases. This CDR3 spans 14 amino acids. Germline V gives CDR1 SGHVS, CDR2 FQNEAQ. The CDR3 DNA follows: TGTGCCAGCAGCTCTCGGGAGGGGCTCTACGAGCAGTACTTC. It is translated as CASSSREGLYEQYF.

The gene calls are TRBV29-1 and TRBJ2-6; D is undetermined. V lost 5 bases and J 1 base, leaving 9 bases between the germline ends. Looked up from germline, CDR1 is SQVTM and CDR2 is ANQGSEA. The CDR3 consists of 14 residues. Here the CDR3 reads CSVTIGSGANVLTF. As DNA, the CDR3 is TGCAGCGTTACAATCGGATCTGGGGCCAACGTCCTGACTTTC.

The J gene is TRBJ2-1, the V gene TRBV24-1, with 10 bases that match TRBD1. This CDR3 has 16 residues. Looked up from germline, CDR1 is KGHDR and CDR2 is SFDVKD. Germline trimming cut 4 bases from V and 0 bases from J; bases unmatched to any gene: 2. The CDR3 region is CATSDRDRGSYNEQFF. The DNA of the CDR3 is TGTGCCACCAGTGACCGGGACAGGGGCTCCTACAATGAGCAGTTCTTC.

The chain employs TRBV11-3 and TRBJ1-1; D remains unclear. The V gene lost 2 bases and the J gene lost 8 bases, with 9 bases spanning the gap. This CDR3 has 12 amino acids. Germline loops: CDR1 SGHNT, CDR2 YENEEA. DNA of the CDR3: TGTGCCAGCAGCTTAAGGGCAGACGAAGCTTTCTTT. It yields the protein CASSLRADEAFF. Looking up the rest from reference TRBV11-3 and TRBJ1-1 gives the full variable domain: EAGVVQSPRYKIIEKKQPVAFWCNPISGHNTLYWYLQNLGQGPELLIRYENEEAVDDSQLPKDRFSAERLKGVDSTLKIQPAELGDSAVYLCASSLRADEAFFGQGTRLTVV.

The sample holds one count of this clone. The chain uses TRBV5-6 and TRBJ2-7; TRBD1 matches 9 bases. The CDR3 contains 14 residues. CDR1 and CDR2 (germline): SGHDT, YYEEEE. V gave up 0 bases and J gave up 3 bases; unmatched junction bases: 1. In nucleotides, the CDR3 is TGTGCCAGCAGCTTGGGACAGGGGGTCTACGAGCAGTACTTC. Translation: CASSLGQGVYEQYF.